Listed below are T cell receptor beta chains from one sample, sequenced in a study of Graves' ophthalmopathy and Graves' hyperthyroidism. TCRdb analysed the multiplex PCR reads with MiXCR anew, one entry per CDR3 protein. This sample carries 600,000 to 950,000 distinct CDR3 sequences, roughly 40% of them seen once, and the ten largest clones take 40% to 55%. The sequenced sample was peripheral blood. All receptors come from an adult man with Graves' ophthalmopathy. Each CDR3 is given without its conserved first and last residue. Each record gives: J gene, V gene, CDR3 protein.

j_call: TRBJ2-7
v_call: TRBV29-1
cdr3_aa: SVGRGSGYEQY

j_call: TRBJ2-5
v_call: TRBV29-1
cdr3_aa: SVATSGGAGVGETQY

j_call: TRBJ2-7
v_call: TRBV12-3/TRBV12-4
cdr3_aa: ASSLWEGDYEQY

j_call: TRBJ1-2
v_call: TRBV10-3
cdr3_aa: ASRRTTRNYGYT

j_call: TRBJ2-7
v_call: TRBV2
cdr3_aa: ASSEGVGRSNRGYEQY

j_call: TRBJ2-7
v_call: TRBV6-2/TRBV6-3
cdr3_aa: ASTFSGSYEQY

j_call: TRBJ1-2
v_call: TRBV25-1
cdr3_aa: ASNRVEEGGYT

j_call: TRBJ2-6
v_call: TRBV7-9
cdr3_aa: ASSQQGVGET

j_call: TRBJ2-6
v_call: TRBV7-3
cdr3_aa: ASSLGVNVLT

j_call: TRBJ2-7
v_call: TRBV19
cdr3_aa: ASSASNLGGLEQY

j_call: TRBJ1-5
v_call: TRBV7-9
cdr3_aa: ASSLLSGSQPQH

j_call: TRBJ2-7
v_call: TRBV7-6
cdr3_aa: ASSLDTIGDYEQY

j_call: TRBJ1-5
v_call: TRBV20-1
cdr3_aa: SARSAQPQH

j_call: TRBJ1-5
v_call: TRBV19
cdr3_aa: ASSILRDRGSNQPQH

j_call: TRBJ2-5
v_call: TRBV2
cdr3_aa: ASSPILRGTQY

j_call: TRBJ2-7
v_call: TRBV2
cdr3_aa: ASSESVRASRVSYEQY

j_call: TRBJ2-5
v_call: TRBV2
cdr3_aa: ASSYLGQTLYQETQY

j_call: TRBJ2-5
v_call: TRBV29-1
cdr3_aa: SLGPGETQY

j_call: TRBJ1-5
v_call: TRBV7-2
cdr3_aa: ASSIRTDQPQH